A selection of T cell receptor beta chains follows, all from one sample in a study of cytomegalovirus exposure and HLA in healthy donors. Using immunoSEQ multiplex PCR, the repertoire was profiled, and TCRdb retains in-frame clones only, with some absent. The profile shows some 110,000 clones, approximately 80% of them singletons. Input material: PBMCs. The receptor set was obtained from a man aged 30 to 45 in good health and CMV-seronegative. CDR3s include the opening cysteine and the closing phenylalanine or tryptophan. A D gene is named only where the DNA matches it firmly. Clone size is shown for a subset of rows, as once, few, many or a class of expanded clone.

V gene: TRBV18; J gene: TRBJ2-7; D gene: TRBD1; clone size: .; CDR3 DNA: TGTGCCAGCTCCAAGGGGACAGGGGGCTACGAGCAGTACTTC; CDR3 protein: CASSKGTGGYEQYF
V gene: TRBV6-5; J gene: TRBJ1-2; D gene: TRBD1; clone size: .; CDR3 DNA: TGTGCCAGCAGTTACTCGGCAGGGGGCATCTATGGCTACACCTTC; CDR3 protein: CASSYSAGGIYGYTF
V gene: TRBV6-8; J gene: TRBJ1-4; D gene: .; clone size: .; CDR3 DNA: TGTGCCAGCAGGTTTCGACAGAGTTCGACTGAAAAACTGTTTTTT; CDR3 protein: CASRFRQSSTEKLFF
V gene: TRBV5-4; J gene: TRBJ1-1; D gene: .; clone size: once; CDR3 DNA: TGTGCCAGCAGCTTTCCGACAGGGAACACTGAAGCTTTCTTT; CDR3 protein: CASSFPTGNTEAFF
V gene: TRBV5-3; J gene: TRBJ2-1; D gene: TRBD1; clone size: .; CDR3 DNA: TGTGCCAGAAGCTTGGGACAGGGTGGGTACAATGAGCAGTTCTTC; CDR3 protein: CARSLGQGGYNEQFF
V gene: TRBV9; J gene: TRBJ2-6; D gene: .; clone size: few; CDR3 DNA: TGTGCCAGCAGCCAGTATACTGGGGCCAACGTCCTGACTTTC; CDR3 protein: CASSQYTGANVLTF
V gene: TRBV18; J gene: TRBJ1-2; D gene: .; clone size: .; CDR3 DNA: TGTGCCAGCTCACCAGAAACACCGAACTATGGCTACACCTTC; CDR3 protein: CASSPETPNYGYTF
V gene: TRBV29-1; J gene: TRBJ1-1; D gene: TRBD1; clone size: .; CDR3 DNA: TGCAGCGCTTACAGGGGCAGCACTGAAGCTTTCTTT; CDR3 protein: CSAYRGSTEAFF
V gene: TRBV19; J gene: TRBJ1-5; D gene: TRBD1; clone size: .; CDR3 DNA: TGTGCCAGTAGTAACAGGGGCGTAGAGGCGGGCAATCAGCCCCAGCATTTT; CDR3 protein: CASSNRGVEAGNQPQHF
V gene: TRBV29-1; J gene: TRBJ2-2; D gene: TRBD2; clone size: .; CDR3 DNA: TGCAGCGTTCTAGTTGCGGGAGTACGTACCGGGGAGCTGTTTTTT; CDR3 protein: CSVLVAGVRTGELFF
V gene: TRBV27; J gene: TRBJ2-7; D gene: .; clone size: .; CDR3 DNA: TGTGCCAGCAGTGCATCCAGGGGTTCCTACGAGCAGTACTTC; CDR3 protein: CASSASRGSYEQYF
V gene: TRBV19; J gene: TRBJ2-2; D gene: TRBD2; clone size: few; CDR3 DNA: TGTGCCAGTAGTAGGCCTAGCGGGGCCCCGGACACCGGGGAGCTGTTTTTT; CDR3 protein: CASSRPSGAPDTGELFF
V gene: TRBV4-3; J gene: TRBJ1-2; D gene: .; clone size: .; CDR3 DNA: TGCGCCAGCAGCCTAACAGGAGACCTCTATGGCTACACCTTC; CDR3 protein: CASSLTGDLYGYTF
V gene: TRBV7-2; J gene: TRBJ2-1; D gene: TRBD2; clone size: .; CDR3 DNA: TGTGCCAGCAGCTTAGTGGGGTTAGCGGGGGGCTACAATGAGCAGTTCTTC; CDR3 protein: CASSLVGLAGGYNEQFF
V gene: TRBV27; J gene: TRBJ1-1; D gene: .; clone size: .; CDR3 DNA: TGTGCCAGCAGTTTCGGGGTTGGCACTGAAGCTTTCTTT; CDR3 protein: CASSFGVGTEAFF
V gene: TRBV5-4; J gene: TRBJ2-5; D gene: TRBD1; clone size: .; CDR3 DNA: TGTGCCAGCACCAGGGGGACGAATCAAGAGACCCAGTACTTC; CDR3 protein: CASTRGTNQETQYF
V gene: TRBV9; J gene: TRBJ2-2; D gene: TRBD1; clone size: few; CDR3 DNA: TGTGCCAGCAGCGTAGGGACAGGGCTGAACACCGGGGAGCTGTTTTTT; CDR3 protein: CASSVGTGLNTGELFF
V gene: TRBV10-1; J gene: TRBJ1-5; D gene: .; clone size: .; CDR3 DNA: TGCGCCAGCAGTGAACAGGAATCGTCGCCCCAGCATTTT; CDR3 protein: CASSEQESSPQHF
V gene: TRBV4-3; J gene: TRBJ2-5; D gene: .; clone size: .; CDR3 DNA: TGCGCCAGCAGTGTTAGCGTCCAAGGGACCCAGTACTTC; CDR3 protein: CASSVSVQGTQYF
V gene: TRBV25-1; J gene: TRBJ2-7; D gene: .; clone size: .; CDR3 DNA: TGTGCCAGCAGTGACCCGACAGTAACCTACGAGCAGTACTTC; CDR3 protein: CASSDPTVTYEQYF
V gene: TRBV12-5; J gene: TRBJ1-2; D gene: .; clone size: .; CDR3 DNA: TGTGCTAGTGGCCGCCGAGGACAGTCCGTTCACTTGAAGGGTTACACCTTC; CDR3 protein: CASGRRGQSVHLKGYTF
V gene: TRBV7-2; J gene: TRBJ2-1; D gene: TRBD2; clone size: .; CDR3 DNA: TGTGCCAGCAGCCCCGGGACTAGCGGGGGAGAGCAGTTCTTC; CDR3 protein: CASSPGTSGGEQFF
V gene: TRBV9; J gene: TRBJ2-1; D gene: TRBD2; clone size: .; CDR3 DNA: TGTGCCAGCAGCTTCGAGGCCGGGACTAAGATTATTGAGCAGTTCTTC; CDR3 protein: CASSFEAGTKIIEQFF
V gene: TRBV9; J gene: TRBJ2-3; D gene: TRBD2; clone size: .; CDR3 DNA: TGTGCCAGCAGCGTCGTAGCGGGGGCGAGCACAGATACGCAGTATTTT; CDR3 protein: CASSVVAGASTDTQYF
V gene: TRBV5-1; J gene: TRBJ2-1; D gene: TRBD2; clone size: .; CDR3 DNA: TGCGCCAGCAGCTTGGCCCGCGGGGGGGATCATGAGCAGTTCTTC; CDR3 protein: CASSLARGGDHEQFF
V gene: TRBV7-9; J gene: TRBJ2-3; D gene: TRBD2; clone size: .; CDR3 DNA: TGTGCCAGCAGGCAAGGGCTGCGGGAGGAGGATCCAGATACGCAGTATTTT; CDR3 protein: CASRQGLREEDPDTQYF
V gene: TRBV6-5; J gene: TRBJ2-3; D gene: .; clone size: .; CDR3 DNA: TGTGCCAGCAGTTACTCGAGCAGGGGAGGCACAGATACGCAGTATTTT; CDR3 protein: CASSYSSRGGTDTQYF
V gene: TRBV4-1; J gene: TRBJ2-7; D gene: TRBD1; clone size: .; CDR3 DNA: TGCGCCAGCAGCCAAGATTCGGACAGGAATACCTACGAGCAGTACTTC; CDR3 protein: CASSQDSDRNTYEQYF
V gene: TRBV30; J gene: TRBJ2-1; D gene: TRBD2; clone size: once; CDR3 DNA: TGTGCCTGGTGGCGCGGGGCTAGCGGGCCCTACAATGAGCAGTTCTTC; CDR3 protein: CAWWRGASGPYNEQFF
V gene: TRBV6-5; J gene: TRBJ1-5; D gene: .; clone size: once; CDR3 DNA: TGTGCCAGCAGTCACGGGGGGAGGGGTCAGCCCCAGCATTTT; CDR3 protein: CASSHGGRGQPQHF
V gene: TRBV28; J gene: TRBJ2-5; D gene: .; clone size: .; CDR3 DNA: TGTGCCAGCAGTTTTCTTCCCTCTAGTCAGACCCAGTACTTC; CDR3 protein: CASSFLPSSQTQYF
V gene: TRBV7-9; J gene: TRBJ2-7; D gene: .; clone size: .; CDR3 DNA: TGTGCCAGCAGCTTACGGGGCGGGAATGTCGCGCGGGAGCAGTACTTC; CDR3 protein: CASSLRGGNVAREQYF
V gene: TRBV6-5; J gene: TRBJ2-7; D gene: .; clone size: .; CDR3 DNA: TGTGCCAGCAGCCAGACACACTCCTACGAGCAGTACTTC; CDR3 protein: CASSQTHSYEQYF
V gene: TRBV7-9; J gene: TRBJ2-7; D gene: .; clone size: few; CDR3 DNA: TGTGCCAGCAGCCGCTTAATGTCGGCAGACTTACCTTCCGAGCAGTACTTC; CDR3 protein: CASSRLMSADLPSEQYF
V gene: TRBV7-6; J gene: TRBJ1-4; D gene: .; clone size: .; CDR3 DNA: TGTGCCAGCAAGGGGTTTTGGGCAACTAATGAAAAACTGTTTTTT; CDR3 protein: CASKGFWATNEKLFF
V gene: TRBV5-4; J gene: TRBJ2-1; D gene: .; clone size: .; CDR3 DNA: TGTGCCAGCGGTTCCCGATTACAGGGAAGCAATGAGCAGTTCTTC; CDR3 protein: CASGSRLQGSNEQFF
V gene: TRBV5-1; J gene: TRBJ2-7; D gene: TRBD2; clone size: .; CDR3 DNA: TGCGCCAGCAGCCCTGGACTAGCGGGAGGGGGGGAGCAGTACTTC; CDR3 protein: CASSPGLAGGGEQYF
V gene: TRBV2; J gene: TRBJ2-7; D gene: .; clone size: .; CDR3 DNA: TGTGCCAGCAGTGGGACAGACTTTAACGAGCAGTACTTC; CDR3 protein: CASSGTDFNEQYF
V gene: TRBV4-3; J gene: TRBJ1-1; D gene: .; clone size: .; CDR3 DNA: TGCGCCAGCAGCCAAGGGGGGGAGGTTTGGATCACTGAAGCTTTCTTT; CDR3 protein: CASSQGGEVWITEAFF
V gene: TRBV30; J gene: TRBJ1-4; D gene: TRBD1; clone size: .; CDR3 DNA: TGTGCCTGGAATTCCAGGGGGCGATATGAAAAACTGTTTTTT; CDR3 protein: CAWNSRGRYEKLFF
V gene: TRBV18; J gene: TRBJ1-1; D gene: .; clone size: once; CDR3 DNA: TGTGCCAGCTCAAAAGACATGAACACTGAAGCTTTCTTT; CDR3 protein: CASSKDMNTEAFF
V gene: TRBV4-3; J gene: TRBJ1-2; D gene: TRBD1; clone size: .; CDR3 DNA: TGCGCCAGCAGCCAATCGACAGGGAACTATGGCTACACCTTC; CDR3 protein: CASSQSTGNYGYTF
V gene: TRBV5-1; J gene: TRBJ1-1; D gene: .; clone size: .; CDR3 DNA: TGCGCCAGCCGGTTGGAGAACATGAACACTGAAGCTTTCTTT; CDR3 protein: CASRLENMNTEAFF
V gene: TRBV28; J gene: TRBJ2-2; D gene: .; clone size: once; CDR3 DNA: TGTGCCAGCAGTCCTGGACAGAACGCCGGGGAGCTGTTTTTT; CDR3 protein: CASSPGQNAGELFF
V gene: TRBV6-1; J gene: TRBJ2-7; D gene: .; clone size: .; CDR3 DNA: TGTGCCAGCAGTGAATGGGGACAAAGTTACGAGCAGTACTTC; CDR3 protein: CASSEWGQSYEQYF
V gene: TRBV27; J gene: TRBJ2-2; D gene: TRBD1; clone size: .; CDR3 DNA: TGTGCCAGCAGTCCTAAAAGGGACAGGGCTGGTGCCGGGGAGCTGTTTTTT; CDR3 protein: CASSPKRDRAGAGELFF